This is a list of T cell receptor beta chains from one sample in a study of blood T cell repertoires in COVID-19. Measured with immunoSEQ multiplex PCR; TCRdb has only the in-frame clones, and not every one. The repertoire holds around 99,000 clones, with around 79% as singletons. Sequences were obtained from peripheral blood. Receptors were obtained from an elderly woman with active or convalescent COVID-19. The CDR3 runs from the conserved cysteine through the conserved F or W. A D gene is named only where the DNA matches it firmly. Rows may omit the clone size; those that give it use once, few, many or a size class.

d_gene: TRBD2
j_gene: TRBJ2-7
v_gene: TRBV5-6
abundance: .
CDR3nt: TGTGCCAGCAGCTTGTTGGGAGGGGTATACGAGCAGTACTTC
CDR3aa: CASSLLGGVYEQYF

d_gene: TRBD1
j_gene: TRBJ2-3
v_gene: TRBV19
abundance: .
CDR3nt: TGTGCCAGTAGTATGCAGGGGGCGAGAACAGATACGCAGTATTTT
CDR3aa: CASSMQGARTDTQYF

d_gene: .
j_gene: TRBJ2-1
v_gene: TRBV5-6
abundance: .
CDR3nt: TGTGCCAGCAGCTTGTTTCAATTCTCCTACAATGAGCAGTTCTTC
CDR3aa: CASSLFQFSYNEQFF

d_gene: .
j_gene: TRBJ1-2
v_gene: TRBV6-5
abundance: .
CDR3nt: TGTGCCAGCAGGGGCTGGGTGGACTATGGCTACACCTTC
CDR3aa: CASRGWVDYGYTF

d_gene: .
j_gene: TRBJ2-7
v_gene: TRBV28
abundance: .
CDR3nt: TGTGCCAGCAGCCCTAGTCAGTCCGTTAACGAGCAGTACTTC
CDR3aa: CASSPSQSVNEQYF

d_gene: TRBD1
j_gene: TRBJ2-5
v_gene: TRBV29-1
abundance: .
CDR3nt: TGCAGCGTTGTTAAGGGGGCAGGCGAGACCCAGTACTTC
CDR3aa: CSVVKGAGETQYF

d_gene: .
j_gene: TRBJ1-5
v_gene: TRBV6-2/TRBV6-3
abundance: .
CDR3nt: TGTGCCAGCAGTGCGAACCAGGGGCAGCCCCAGCATTTT
CDR3aa: CASSANQGQPQHF

d_gene: TRBD1
j_gene: TRBJ2-7
v_gene: TRBV19
abundance: medium-sized
CDR3nt: TGTGCCAGTAGTTTCCGGGACAGCGCATACGAGCAGTACTTC
CDR3aa: CASSFRDSAYEQYF

d_gene: .
j_gene: TRBJ1-2
v_gene: TRBV19
abundance: .
CDR3nt: TGTGCCAGTAGTATTCCTGGACAGATGGCAAGTTATGGCTACACCTTC
CDR3aa: CASSIPGQMASYGYTF

d_gene: .
j_gene: TRBJ2-5
v_gene: TRBV6-5
abundance: once
CDR3nt: TGTGCCAGCAGAAAGACAGGACAAGAGACCCAGTACTTC
CDR3aa: CASRKTGQETQYF

d_gene: .
j_gene: TRBJ1-1
v_gene: TRBV6-5
abundance: .
CDR3nt: TGTGCCAGCAGTTACCCCTCTCGGGGGTACACTGAAGCTTTCTTT
CDR3aa: CASSYPSRGYTEAFF

d_gene: .
j_gene: TRBJ2-2
v_gene: TRBV5-1
abundance: .
CDR3nt: TGCGCCAGCAGTTTGCGAGACACCGGGGAGCTGTTTTTT
CDR3aa: CASSLRDTGELFF

d_gene: TRBD1
j_gene: TRBJ2-7
v_gene: TRBV28
abundance: once
CDR3nt: TGTGCCAGCAGCTTGACAGGGAACTCCTACGAGCAGTACTTC
CDR3aa: CASSLTGNSYEQYF

d_gene: .
j_gene: TRBJ2-3
v_gene: TRBV4-3
abundance: .
CDR3nt: TGCGCCAGCAGCCAAGACGAAGCGAGGGGCACAGATACGCAGTATTTT
CDR3aa: CASSQDEARGTDTQYF

d_gene: TRBD1
j_gene: TRBJ2-1
v_gene: TRBV4-1
abundance: .
CDR3nt: TGCGCCAGCAGCCAAGATCGTTTAGGGACAGGGAACTACAATGAGCAGTTCTTC
CDR3aa: CASSQDRLGTGNYNEQFF

d_gene: TRBD2
j_gene: TRBJ2-2
v_gene: TRBV2
abundance: .
CDR3nt: TGTGCCAGCACTTCTAGCGGGAGAGTGAACACCGGGGAGCTGTTTTTT
CDR3aa: CASTSSGRVNTGELFF

d_gene: TRBD2
j_gene: TRBJ2-1
v_gene: TRBV28
abundance: .
CDR3nt: TGTGCCAGCAGCTCTACTAGCGGGAGGCCATCCTACAATGAGCAGTTCTTC
CDR3aa: CASSSTSGRPSYNEQFF

d_gene: TRBD1
j_gene: TRBJ2-7
v_gene: TRBV27
abundance: few
CDR3nt: TGTGCCAGCAGTTTAGCAGGGGGCGAGCAGTACTTC
CDR3aa: CASSLAGGEQYF

d_gene: .
j_gene: TRBJ2-7
v_gene: TRBV19
abundance: .
CDR3nt: TGTGCCAGTAGTATAAGGGGCGAGCAGTACTTC
CDR3aa: CASSIRGEQYF

d_gene: .
j_gene: TRBJ1-5
v_gene: TRBV7-3
abundance: .
CDR3nt: TGTGCCAGCAGCTTAAGGGGAGGGGACCAGCCCCAGCATTTT
CDR3aa: CASSLRGGDQPQHF

d_gene: TRBD1
j_gene: TRBJ2-5
v_gene: TRBV5-1
abundance: .
CDR3nt: TGCGCCAGCAGGAGACTGGACAGGGGTCAAGAGACCCAGTACTTC
CDR3aa: CASRRLDRGQETQYF

d_gene: .
j_gene: TRBJ1-1
v_gene: TRBV19
abundance: .
CDR3nt: TGTGCCAGTAGGGGACTATCACCCACAATGAACACTGAAGCTTTCTTT
CDR3aa: CASRGLSPTMNTEAFF

d_gene: .
j_gene: TRBJ2-7
v_gene: TRBV21-1
abundance: .
CDR3nt: TGTGCCAGCAGCAAAGCGCTCGTAGACAGGGGGAACAACGAGCAGTACTTC
CDR3aa: CASSKALVDRGNNEQYF

d_gene: TRBD2
j_gene: TRBJ2-3
v_gene: TRBV10-3
abundance: .
CDR3nt: TGTGCCAGCGGGACTAGCGGGTCAGATACGCAGTATTTT
CDR3aa: CASGTSGSDTQYF

d_gene: .
j_gene: TRBJ1-2
v_gene: TRBV2
abundance: .
CDR3nt: TGTGCCAGCAGTGAAGCACAGTGGTATGGCTACACCTTC
CDR3aa: CASSEAQWYGYTF

d_gene: .
j_gene: TRBJ1-1
v_gene: TRBV5-6
abundance: .
CDR3nt: TGTGCCAGCAGCTTCTGGGGGCGAGGCACTGAAGCTTTCTTT
CDR3aa: CASSFWGRGTEAFF

d_gene: .
j_gene: TRBJ2-7
v_gene: TRBV19
abundance: .
CDR3nt: TGTGCCAGTAGTAAACAGGGCTACGAGCAGTACTTC
CDR3aa: CASSKQGYEQYF

d_gene: TRBD2
j_gene: TRBJ2-1
v_gene: TRBV10-3
abundance: .
CDR3nt: TGTGCCATCAGTGAAGGGCTAGCGGTTTCCTACAATGAGCAGTTCTTC
CDR3aa: CAISEGLAVSYNEQFF